This entry lists 3 T cell receptor beta chains sequenced from one sample in a study of CD8 T cells in Susac syndrome (dated by TCRdb to about 2019). Library method: the immunoSEQ multiplex PCR assay. RNA was extracted with the RNeasy kit and roughly 0.5 to 1 ug was reverse transcribed using random hexamers. The public reads were reanalyzed by TCRdb: fastp trimming at Q25, MiXCR alignment, in-frame beta chains only. Identical CDR3 protein sequences are pooled into one entry, listed with their most common genes and DNA. The sample contains fewer than 200,000 distinct CDR3 sequences, roughly 92% of them found a single time. The ten largest clonotypes hold approximately 0.1% of the sample. The sample comprised CD4+ T cells from PBMCs. The receptor source for this set is a human donor in good health.

The V and J genes are TRBV25-1 and TRBJ2-1, with D possibly matching TRBD1 (6 bases). The CDR3 extends over 15 amino acids. V was shortened by 4 bases and J by 3 bases, with 13 bases between the two germline ends. Looked up from germline, CDR1 is MGHDK and CDR2 is SYGVNS. CDR3 sequence: CASSGPGHSYNEQFF. The CDR3 nucleotides are TGTGCCAGCAGTGGACCGGGACACAGCTACAATGAGCAGTTCTTC.

The V and J genes are TRBV2 and TRBJ1-6; 9 bases agree with TRBD1. In germline, CDR1 is SNHLY, CDR2 FYNNEI. This CDR3 region has 16 residues. J lost 5 bases, V lost 7 bases, and 9 bases had no gene match. CDR3 region: CASTGTGNSNNSPLHF. Here the CDR3 DNA reads TGTGCCAGCACCGGGACAGGGAACTCGAATAATTCACCCCTCCACTTT.

The chain has TRBV5-1 and TRBJ2-5; 12 nucleotides agree with TRBD2. Germline CDR1 SGHRS, CDR2 YFSETQ. The CDR3 is 16 amino acids. Trimming cost V 3 bases and J 4 bases; bases outside gene matches: 7. The DNA for the CDR3 is TGCGCCAGCAGCTCCACCGGACTAGCGGGGATAGAGACCCAGTACTTC. As protein: CASSSTGLAGIETQYF.